This T cell receptor (beta chain) was profiled in a study of blood T cells in healthy people across ages. Trimming took off 2 bases at V and 13 bases at J, with 27 bases between the two ends. The CDR3 sequence is 17 residues long. Study-level results: Investigators viewed diversity estimates from one million T cells as underestimates, the study reported. There were more naive CD4+ cells and higher diversity in long-lived donors than in aged donors.

To note about this clonotype: What it binds is not known.

PCR was performed a second time for about 7 to 12 cycles using a sample-barcoded 5' primer and a J-beta primer mix. Every cDNA was tagged by a template-switch adaptor with 12 random nucleotides. TCRdb re-analysed the 5' RACE reads in MiXCR, keeping a single row per CDR3 protein. The table has around 1.7 million distinct CDR3 sequences, about 30% seen once; the top ten hold roughly 8%. This clonotype was sampled from a woman aged 25 to 45 in good health. The specimen sequenced was blood. V gene TRBV12-3 or TRBV12-4 combines with J gene TRBJ2-4; D assignment may be TRBD1 or TRBD2 (5 bases each). CDR3 sequence reads: CASSLSVPGRIPGEQYF. The CDR3 nucleotides read TGTGCCAGCAGTTTAAGTGTGCCGGGGCGAATTCCCGGTGAGCAGTACTTC.